This passage covers 23 T cell receptor beta chains from one sample sequenced in a study of blood T cell repertoires in COVID-19. Sequenced by immunoSEQ multiplex PCR; TCRdb stores in-frame clones only, minus some. The repertoire includes roughly 150,000 clones, roughly 82% of them detected once, and approximately 7.1% sits in the top ten. Specimen: peripheral blood. These receptors were taken from a woman aged 50 to 65 in a cohort sampled during active or convalescent COVID-19.

J is TRBJ1-2 and V is TRBV11-2, with D tentatively TRBD1 (5 bases). The V gene's germline CDR1 is SGHAT and CDR2 FQNNGV. V was clipped by 0 bases and J by 8 bases, with 13 bases between them. CDR3 size: 14 residues. Here the CDR3 DNA reads TGTGCCAGCAGCTTAGATCTAGGGGCACGGGGCTACACCTTC. Its protein is CASSLDLGARGYTF.

The rearrangement uses TRBV19 and TRBJ1-1, with D hard to call. CDR1 LNHDA and CDR2 SQIVND come from the germline V gene (reference sequence). The V end was cut by 6 bases, the J end by 3 bases, with 8 bases between. The length of the CDR3 is 12 residues. The CDR3 loop is CASSGFHTEAFF. CDR3 in DNA: TGTGCCAGTAGCGGGTTCCACACTGAAGCTTTCTTT.

The CDR3 sequence: CASTLRQGHEQYF. For the CDR3, the DNA is TGTGCCAGCACCTTGAGACAGGGCCACGAGCAGTACTTC. This chain uses TRBV7-2 with TRBJ2-7, with 7 bases lining up with TRBD1. Germline trimming cut 7 bases from V and 5 bases from J; bases unmatched to any gene: 8. Looked up from germline, CDR1 is SGHTA and CDR2 is FQGNSA. This CDR3 comprises 13 residues.

The V gene is TRBV7-2, the J gene TRBJ1-5; TRBD1 matches at 7 bases. The CDR3 runs 14 residues. Germline lookup yields CDR1 SGHTA and CDR2 FQGNSA. The V gene end was trimmed by 4 bases and the J gene end by 6 bases; junction bases not matched to a gene: 6. CDR3 sequence (DNA): TGTGCCAGCAGCTCAGGAGGGGGCGGTCAGCCCCAGCATTTT. Protein sequence: CASSSGGGGQPQHF.

The chain links TRBV15 to TRBJ2-7; D is uncertain. The CDR3 is made up of 14 amino acids. Germline CDR1 reads LNHNV; CDR2 reads YYDKDF (reference sequence). Trimming stripped 0 bases from V and 1 base from J, with 7 bases between. CDR3 region: CATSREEYSYEQYF. In nucleotides, the CDR3 is TGTGCCACCAGCAGAGAAGAGTATTCCTACGAGCAGTACTTC.

The chain employs TRBV5-5 and TRBJ1-4; no clear D. The V end lost 1 base, the J end lost 8 bases, and 9 bases lay between the germline ends. Germline V gene data show CDR1 as SGHKS and CDR2 as YYEKEE (reference sequence). This CDR3 spans 13 amino acids. The CDR3: CASSLTPVEKLFF. The DNA for the CDR3 is TGTGCCAGCAGCTTGACACCTGTCGAAAAACTGTTTTTT. The entire variable domain, with the rest obtained from reference TRBV5-5 and TRBJ1-4, is as follows: DAGVTQSPTHLIKTRGQQVTLRCSPISGHKSVSWYQQVLGQGPQFIFQYYEKEERGRGNFPDRFSARQFPNYSSELNVNALLLGDSALYLCASSLTPVEKLFFGSGTQLSVL.

This clone came up a few times. V gene TRBV12-1 combines with J gene TRBJ2-7; the D segment call TRBD1 is taken from the table without a DNA check. TRBV12-1 is listed as a pseudogene. This CDR3 has 15 amino acids. The CDR3 region is CASSSKPTASYEQYF. CDR3 sequence (DNA): TGTGCCAGCAGCTCTAAACCGACAGCCTCCTACGAGCAGTACTTC.

The CDR3 reads CASSPSGFGAGELFF. The CDR3 DNA is TGTGCCAGCTCCCCTAGCGGGTTTGGGGCCGGGGAGCTGTTTTTT. The V gene is TRBV7-2, the J gene TRBJ2-2; 8 positions match TRBD2. V was clipped by 8 bases and J by 6 bases; unmatched bases: 11. This CDR3 spans 15 amino acids. Per the germline V gene, CDR1 is SGHTA and CDR2 is FQGNSA.

The chain couples TRBV29-1 to TRBJ1-4; D is unclear. Germline loops: CDR1 SQVTM, CDR2 ANQGSEA. CDR3 length: 15 residues. Trimming left V 7 bases short and J 4 bases short, with 19 bases between. The CDR3 reads CSAQSGGENNEKLFF. CDR3 sequence (DNA): TGCAGCGCCCAATCCGGTGGGGAGAATAATGAAAAACTGTTTTTT.

The rearrangement links TRBV3-1 (or the pseudogene TRBV3-2) to TRBJ1-5; 9 bases are a match to TRBD1. There are 15 residues in the CDR3. Per the germline V gene, CDR1 is LGHDT and CDR2 is YNNKEL (reference sequence). V lost 4 bases and J lost 4; bases outside the gene matches: 5. The CDR3 is CASSPGTGTNQPQHF. The DNA for the CDR3 is TGTGCCAGCAGCCCAGGGACAGGGACAAATCAGCCCCAGCATTTT.

V usage is TRBV13 and J usage is TRBJ1-6; 7 nucleotides match TRBD1. Germline CDR1 is PRHDT and CDR2 is FYEKMQ (reference sequence). Germline trimming cut 2 bases from V and 9 bases from J; bases unmatched to any gene: 7. The CDR3 covers 15 residues. DNA of the CDR3: TGTGCCAGCAGCTTAAAAACAGGGGTGAGTTCACCCCTCCACTTT. As protein: CASSLKTGVSSPLHF.

This clone was detected a few times. This chain uses TRBV5-1 with TRBJ2-3; TRBD2 aligns across 12 bases. Trimming took 4 bases from V and 0 from J; bases not matched to a gene: 6. CDR3 size: 17 residues. In germline, CDR1 is SGHRS, CDR2 YFSETQ. Here the CDR3 reads CASSPIGLAGSTDTQYF. The CDR3 DNA sequence: TGCGCCAGCAGCCCCATAGGACTAGCGGGGAGCACAGATACGCAGTATTTT. Full variable domain (outside the CDR3, taken from reference TRBV5-1 and TRBJ2-3): KAGVTQTPRYLIKTRGQQVTLSCSPISGHRSVSWYQQTPGQGLQFLFEYFSETQRNKGNFPGRFSGRQFSNSRSEMNVSTLELGDSALYLCASSPIGLAGSTDTQYFGPGTRLTVL.

V is TRBV7-9 and J is TRBJ1-6; TRBD1 is a possible D gene (5 bases). Deletions cut 4 bases from V and 11 bases from J, with 12 bases between. CDR1 is SEHNR and CDR2 is FQNEAQ in the germline V gene (reference sequence). The CDR3 extends over 13 amino acids. CDR3 protein: CASSSGGGTPLHF. The CDR3 DNA reads as TGTGCCAGCAGCTCCGGGGGGGGAACACCCCTCCACTTT.

The V and J genes are TRBV7-8 and TRBJ1-3, with D possibly being TRBD1 (6 bases). The ends were cut back, 5 bases at V and 4 bases at J, with 18 bases in the middle. The CDR3 is made up of 16 amino acids. Germline V CDR1 and CDR2: SGHVS, FQNEAQ. CDR3 amino acids: CASSLQGRESGNTIYF. In DNA form, the CDR3 reads TGTGCCAGCAGCCTACAGGGAAGGGAAAGCGGAAACACCATATATTTT.

The chain recombines TRBV27 with TRBJ1-3; the match to TRBD1 covers 9 bases. V was pared by 6 bases and J by 1 base, with 7 bases of the junction left unmatched. CDR3 size: 16 residues. CDR1 and CDR2 (germline): MNHEY, SMNVEV (reference sequence). The CDR3 DNA sequence: TGTGCCAGCAGATTAACGGGGACAGGGTCTGGAAACACCATATATTTT. It translates to CASRLTGTGSGNTIYF.

The gene calls are TRBV6-5 and TRBJ1-4; 7 positions match TRBD1. The junction had 7 bases not matched to a gene; V was cut back by 6 bases and J by 9 bases. The germline CDR1 and CDR2 sequences are MNHEY and SVGAGI. The length of the CDR3 is 13 residues. CDR3 nucleotide sequence: TGTGCCAGCAGAAGACAGGGAGTTCAAAAACTGTTTTTT. Its translation is CASRRQGVQKLFF.

This clone was detected only a few times. CDR3 loop: CASRLQPGLANNEQFF. As DNA, the CDR3 is TGTGCCAGCAGGCTACAGCCGGGACTAGCGAACAATGAGCAGTTCTTC. The chain combines TRBV7-8 with TRBJ2-1; 10 bases map to TRBD2. This CDR3 comprises 16 residues. V was clipped by 6 bases and J by 5 bases; unmatched bases: 10. Germline CDR1 SGHVS, CDR2 FQNEAQ. Filled out from reference TRBV7-8 and TRBJ2-1, the complete variable domain reads GAGVSQSPRYKVAKRGQDVALRCDPISGHVSLFWYQQALGQGPEFLTYFQNEAQLDKSGLPSDRFFAERPEGSVSTLKIQRTQQEDSAVYLCASRLQPGLANNEQFFGPGTRLTVL.

This clone was counted a single time. The chain joins TRBV5-6 to TRBJ1-6, with D tentatively TRBD1 (6 bases). CDR1 is SGHDT, CDR2 YYEEEE, per germline. V was pared by 0 bases and J by 8 bases, with 21 bases between. The CDR3 consists of 18 residues. The chain's CDR3 is CASSLVSGYGAGDSPLHF. CDR3 DNA: TGTGCCAGCAGCTTGGTGTCGGGCTACGGGGCAGGGGATTCACCCCTCCACTTT.

The J gene is TRBJ2-7, the V gene TRBV5-4; 15 bases line up with TRBD2. This CDR3 comprises 18 residues. V shed 0 bases and J 4 bases; nucleotides not matched to a gene: 8. The V gene's germline CDR1 is SGHNT and CDR2 YYREEE (reference sequence). The CDR3 loop reads CASSLAGTSGGHGYEQYF. Here the CDR3 DNA reads TGTGCCAGCAGCTTGGCCGGGACTAGCGGGGGGCACGGTTACGAGCAGTACTTC.

J is TRBJ2-3 and V is TRBV2, with D tentatively TRBD1 (6 bases). The CDR3 spans 15 residues. The ends were cut back, 6 bases at V and 3 bases at J, with 16 bases in the middle. Germline loops: CDR1 SNHLY, CDR2 FYNNEI. CDR3 in DNA: TGTGCCAGCAGACTTCAGGGGCCCCGAACAGATACGCAGTATTTT. It yields the protein CASRLQGPRTDTQYF.

The rearrangement uses TRBV4-1 and TRBJ1-1; 7 positions match TRBD1. CDR3 length: 15 amino acids. V was clipped by 3 bases and J by 3 bases; unmatched bases: 7. CDR1 MGHRA and CDR2 YSYEKL come from the germline V gene. The CDR3 nucleotides read TGCGCCAGCAGCCAGGGTAGGGGGCCGGACACTGAAGCTTTCTTT. Its protein is CASSQGRGPDTEAFF.

This clone was seen a single time. CDR3: CASSTRVATNEKLFF. CDR3 nucleotide sequence: TGTGCCAGCAGCACCAGGGTTGCAACTAATGAAAAACTGTTTTTT. This chain connects TRBV7-2 to TRBJ1-4, with D maybe TRBD1 (5 bases). The CDR3 consists of 15 residues. The ends were cut back, 5 bases at V and 0 bases at J, with 10 bases in the middle. CDR1 is SGHTA and CDR2 is FQGNSA in the germline V gene.

The V call is TRBV7-2, the J call TRBJ1-3, with 8 bases fitting TRBD1. V shed 5 bases and J 2 bases; nucleotides not matched to a gene: 8. This CDR3 is built from 16 residues. Germline CDR1 reads SGHTA; CDR2 reads FQGNSA. The CDR3 region is CASSIYQGAPGNTIYF. CDR3 nucleotide sequence: TGTGCCAGCAGCATATATCAGGGGGCGCCTGGAAACACCATATATTTT. Using reference TRBV7-2 and TRBJ1-3 for the parts outside the CDR3, the full variable domain is GAGVSQSPSNKVTEKGKDVELRCDPISGHTALYWYRQSLGQGLEFLIYFQGNSAPDKSGLPSDRFSAERTGGSVSTLTIQRTQQEDSAVYLCASSIYQGAPGNTIYFGEGSWLTVV.